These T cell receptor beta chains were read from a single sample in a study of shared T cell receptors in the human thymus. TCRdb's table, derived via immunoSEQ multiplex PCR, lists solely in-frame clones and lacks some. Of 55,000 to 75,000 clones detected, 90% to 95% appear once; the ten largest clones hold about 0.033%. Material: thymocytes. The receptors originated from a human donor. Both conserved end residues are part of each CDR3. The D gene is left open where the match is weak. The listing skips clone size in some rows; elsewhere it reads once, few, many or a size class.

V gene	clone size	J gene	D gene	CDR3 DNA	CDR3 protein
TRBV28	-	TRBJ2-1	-	TGTGCCAGCAGATCACCGTTCGGGGTCGAACCCTCCTACAATGAGCAGTTCTTC	CASRSPFGVEPSYNEQFF
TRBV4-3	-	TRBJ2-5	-	TGCGCCAGCCGACGACCCTCCCTGACATGGTTAGAAGAGACCCAGTACTTC	CASRRPSLTWLEETQYF
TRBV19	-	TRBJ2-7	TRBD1	TGTGCCAGTAGTATTTCGACAGGGATGAACTACGAGCAGTACTTC	CASSISTGMNYEQYF
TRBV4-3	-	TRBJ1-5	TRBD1	TGCGCCAGCAGCCAAGACCTGGACAGGGTGAGCCCAAATCAGCCCCAGCATTTT	CASSQDLDRVSPNQPQHF
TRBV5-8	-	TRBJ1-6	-	TGTGCCAGCAGCTTGGCGGGGCCTAGGAATTCACCCCTCCACTTT	CASSLAGPRNSPLHF
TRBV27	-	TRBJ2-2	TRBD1	TGTGCCAGCAGTTGGGACCCATCTGGCAGGGGGCGAGGCACCGGGGAGCTGTTTTTT	CASSWDPSGRGRGTGELFF
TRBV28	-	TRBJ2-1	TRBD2	TGTGCCAGCAGTTCCCATACTAGCGGGCCTAGGAATGAGCAGTTCTTC	CASSSHTSGPRNEQFF
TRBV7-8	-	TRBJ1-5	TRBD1	TGTGCCAGCAGCTTAAGAGTTAGGGGACAGGCTAGCAATCAGCCCCAGCATTTT	CASSLRVRGQASNQPQHF
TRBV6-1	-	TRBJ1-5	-	TGTGCCAGCAGTGAACCAGGGTATAGCAATCAGCCCCAGCATTTT	CASSEPGYSNQPQHF
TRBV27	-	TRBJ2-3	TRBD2	TGTGCCAGCAGCCTGGACAGTCGGGAGGGAGATACGCAGTATTTT	CASSLDSREGDTQYF
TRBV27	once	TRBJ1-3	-	TGTGCCAGCAGCCTCGACCGTAGCTCTGGAAACACCATATATTTT	CASSLDRSSGNTIYF
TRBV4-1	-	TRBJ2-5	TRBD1	TGCGCCAGCAGCCAATTCCCCCGGGACAGGGAAGAGACCCAGTACTTC	CASSQFPRDREETQYF
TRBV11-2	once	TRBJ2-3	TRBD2	TGTGCCAGCAGCACTAGTAGCGGGACTAGCACAGATACGCAGTATTTT	CASSTSSGTSTDTQYF
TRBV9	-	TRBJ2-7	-	TGTGCCAGCAGCGTGTCGGGGGTGTGGCGGGAGCAGTACTTC	CASSVSGVWREQYF
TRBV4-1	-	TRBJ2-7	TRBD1	TGCGCCAGCAGCCAAGAGTGGGGCCGGGACAGGGGTGGCTACGAGCAGTACTTC	CASSQEWGRDRGGYEQYF
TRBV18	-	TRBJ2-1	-	TGTGCCAGCTCACCAAAGGGACACCTGAGCTCCTACAATGAGCAGTTCTTC	CASSPKGHLSSYNEQFF
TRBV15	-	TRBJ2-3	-	TGTGCCACCAGAATGACTAGTTCTGGTCGCACAGATACGCAGTATTTT	CATRMTSSGRTDTQYF
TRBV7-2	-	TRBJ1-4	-	TGTGCCAGCAGCTTAGTTCTTATCTCTGGCAGTTCCGGTGAAAAACTGTTTTTT	CASSLVLISGSSGEKLFF
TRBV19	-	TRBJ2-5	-	TGTGCCAGTAGTATAGTTGGTAGGGAAGGTTTGCGGACCCAGTACTTC	CASSIVGREGLRTQYF
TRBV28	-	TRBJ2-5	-	TGTGCCAGCATCTTGGGACGAGGGGATTACCAAGAGACCCAGTACTTC	CASILGRGDYQETQYF
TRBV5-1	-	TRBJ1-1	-	TGCGCCAGCAGCGAGGGCGGCTCGGGCGAAAATCTGAACACTGAAGCTTTCTTT	CASSEGGSGENLNTEAFF
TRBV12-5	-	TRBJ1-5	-	TGTGCTAGTGGTTTGGGACAGAGATTCAATCAGCCCCAGCATTTT	CASGLGQRFNQPQHF
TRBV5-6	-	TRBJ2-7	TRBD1	TGTGCCAGCAGGTATACAGGGGGCGACGATATTATCTACGAGCAGTACTTC	CASRYTGGDDIIYEQYF
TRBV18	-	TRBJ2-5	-	TGTGCCAGCTCACCGGGAGAGACCCAGTACTTC	CASSPGETQYF
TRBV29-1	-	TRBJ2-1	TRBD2	TGCAGCGTTGAAGACCCCCTGAGCGGGGAGCTCAATGAGCAGTTCTTC	CSVEDPLSGELNEQFF
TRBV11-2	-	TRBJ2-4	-	TGTGCCAGCAGCTTAGCCTCAGCCTTGGGACAACTTAAAAACATTCAGTACTTC	CASSLASALGQLKNIQYF
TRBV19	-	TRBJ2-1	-	TGTGCCAGTAGTGTCAGGGAAAGTGAGCAGTTCTTC	CASSVRESEQFF
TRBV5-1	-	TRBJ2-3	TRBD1	TGCGCCAGCAGCTTGGGAGGGACAGGGGATACGCAGTATTTT	CASSLGGTGDTQYF
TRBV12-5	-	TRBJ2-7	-	TGTGCTAGTGGTTTGCAGAAGCAGTGGGCAGAACCGAACGAGCAGTACTTC	CASGLQKQWAEPNEQYF
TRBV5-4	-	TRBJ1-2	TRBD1	TGTGCCAGCAGCCCGACAGGGGAGGGCGGAAGCTATGGCTACACCTTC	CASSPTGEGGSYGYTF
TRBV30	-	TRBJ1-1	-	TGTGCCTGGAGTGCTCACAGACACGCAGTAAACACTGAAGCTTTCTTT	CAWSAHRHAVNTEAFF
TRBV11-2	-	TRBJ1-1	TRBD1	TGTGCCAGCAGCCGGGACAGGGTTATGAACACTGAAGCTTTCTTT	CASSRDRVMNTEAFF
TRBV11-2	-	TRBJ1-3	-	TGTGCCAGCAGCTTTTTCGACAGAATGGCTGGGAACACCATATATTTT	CASSFFDRMAGNTIYF
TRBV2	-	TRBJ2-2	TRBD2	TGTGCCAGCAGTGGACTAGCGGGGGACGAGAGAACCGGGGAGCTGTTTTTT	CASSGLAGDERTGELFF
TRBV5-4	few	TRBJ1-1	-	TGTGCCAGCAGTACCGGTAGGAAAGCTTTCTTT	CASSTGRKAFF
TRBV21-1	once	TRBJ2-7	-	TGTGCCAGCATCACACTTGGGCGCTACGAGCAGTACTTC	CASITLGRYEQYF
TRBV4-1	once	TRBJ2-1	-	TGCGCCAGCAGCCACGAAGGGTCTCGGTTTTACGGCCAGTTCTTC	CASSHEGSRFYGQFF
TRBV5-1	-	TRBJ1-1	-	TGCGCCAGCAGCTTGGCGCTAGGGTTTTCCGAAGCTTTCTTT	CASSLALGFSEAFF
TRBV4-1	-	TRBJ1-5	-	TGCGCCAGCAGCCAAGTTGGTCCAAAAGACAGAAGACAAAATCAGCCCCAGCATTTT	CASSQVGPKDRRQNQPQHF
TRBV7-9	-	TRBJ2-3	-	TGTGCCAGCAGCTCCCCCTCAGATACGCAGTATTTT	CASSSPSDTQYF
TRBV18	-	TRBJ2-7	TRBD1	TGTGCCAGCTCACCCGACGGACAGGCCTACGAGCAGTACTTC	CASSPDGQAYEQYF
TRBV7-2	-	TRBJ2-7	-	TGTGCCAGCAGCTTGCTATCCCAGTCCTACGAGCAGTACTTC	CASSLLSQSYEQYF
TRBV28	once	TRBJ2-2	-	TGTGCCAGCAGTTTTTCCGGGGAGCTGTTTTTT	CASSFSGELFF
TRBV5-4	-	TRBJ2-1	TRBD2	TGTGCCAGCGGGACAAGGCTCCTAGCGGGGGGGAGCTCCTACAATGAGCAGTTCTTC	CASGTRLLAGGSSYNEQFF
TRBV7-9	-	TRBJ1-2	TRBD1	TGTGCCAGCAGCTTCGGGGACAGGTTGAGGGCTAACTATGGCTACACCTTC	CASSFGDRLRANYGYTF
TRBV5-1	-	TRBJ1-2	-	TGCGCCAGCAGCTTGGAGGGAGACCATGGCTACACCTTC	CASSLEGDHGYTF
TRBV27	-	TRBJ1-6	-	TGTGCCAGCGGCAGGTGGGCCAATTCACCCCTCCACTTT	CASGRWANSPLHF
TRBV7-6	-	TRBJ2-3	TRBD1	TGTGCCAGCAGCTTAGAAGGGACAGGGGTGTCAGATACGCAGTATTTT	CASSLEGTGVSDTQYF
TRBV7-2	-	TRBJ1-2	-	TGTGCCAGCAGCTTATTCGGGGGGCAAAGCTATGGCTACACCTTC	CASSLFGGQSYGYTF
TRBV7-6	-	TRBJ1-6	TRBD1	TGTGCCAGCAGCGCCCTCACAGGGGGCAGTAGCAATTCACCCCTCCACTTT	CASSALTGGSSNSPLHF
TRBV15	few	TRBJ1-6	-	TGTGCCACCAGCACATACAGGGATTTGGATAATTCACCCCTCCACTTT	CATSTYRDLDNSPLHF
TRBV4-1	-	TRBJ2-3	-	TGCGCCAGCAGCCAAGATAAAGGGTTTAGGACAGATACGCAGTATTTT	CASSQDKGFRTDTQYF
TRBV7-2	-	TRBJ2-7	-	TGTGCCAGCAGCCCCCTGGCGACTGACGAGCAGTACTTC	CASSPLATDEQYF
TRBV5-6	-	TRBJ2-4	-	TGTGCCAGCAGCTTGGTCGGCGTTACAACAGAAAACATTCAGTACTTC	CASSLVGVTTENIQYF
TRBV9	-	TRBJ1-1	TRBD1	TGTGCCAGCAGCGTAAGGGGACAGAAGAACACTGAAGCTTTCTTT	CASSVRGQKNTEAFF
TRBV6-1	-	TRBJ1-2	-	TGTGCCAGTTCTGCGGCCGCCTATGGCTACACCTTC	CASSAAAYGYTF
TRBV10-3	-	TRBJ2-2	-	TGTGCCCTCCGAGTTTTGCGTACCGGGGAGCTGTTTTTT	CALRVLRTGELFF
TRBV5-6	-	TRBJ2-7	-	TGTGCCAGCAGCTTGAGTGAAGGGGCGCTCCTCCTTTCCTACGAGCAGTACTTC	CASSLSEGALLLSYEQYF